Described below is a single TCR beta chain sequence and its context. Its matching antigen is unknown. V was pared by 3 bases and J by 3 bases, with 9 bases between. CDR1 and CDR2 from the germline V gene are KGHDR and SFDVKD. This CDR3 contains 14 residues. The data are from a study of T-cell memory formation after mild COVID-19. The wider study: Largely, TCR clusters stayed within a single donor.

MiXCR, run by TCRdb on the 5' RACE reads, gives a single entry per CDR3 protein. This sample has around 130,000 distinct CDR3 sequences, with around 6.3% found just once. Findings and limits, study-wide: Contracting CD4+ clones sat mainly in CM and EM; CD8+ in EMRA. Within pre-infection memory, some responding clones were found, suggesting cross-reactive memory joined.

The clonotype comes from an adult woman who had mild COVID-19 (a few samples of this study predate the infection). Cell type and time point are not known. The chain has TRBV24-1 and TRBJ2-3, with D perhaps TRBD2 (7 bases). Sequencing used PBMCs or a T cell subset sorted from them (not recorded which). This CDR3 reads CATSDSGTTDTQYF. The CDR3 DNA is TGTGCCACCAGTGATAGCGGGACAACAGATACGCAGTATTTT.